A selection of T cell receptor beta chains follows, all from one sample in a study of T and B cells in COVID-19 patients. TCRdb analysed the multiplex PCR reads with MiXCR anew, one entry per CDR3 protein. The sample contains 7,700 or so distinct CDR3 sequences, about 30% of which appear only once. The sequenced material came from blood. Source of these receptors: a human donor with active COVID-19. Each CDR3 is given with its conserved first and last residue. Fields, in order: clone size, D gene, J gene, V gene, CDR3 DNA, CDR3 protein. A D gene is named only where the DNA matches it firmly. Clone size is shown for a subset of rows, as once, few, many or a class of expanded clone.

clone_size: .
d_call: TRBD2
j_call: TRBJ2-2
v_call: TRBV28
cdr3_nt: TGTGCCAGCAGTTTGGGGACTAGAAAAACCGGGGAGCTGTTTTTT
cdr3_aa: CASSLGTRKTGELFF

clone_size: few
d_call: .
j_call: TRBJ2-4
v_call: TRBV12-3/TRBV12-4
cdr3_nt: TGTGCCAGCAGTCCTCCAGGGGCCCTAGCCAAAAACATTCAGTACTTC
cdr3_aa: CASSPPGALAKNIQYF

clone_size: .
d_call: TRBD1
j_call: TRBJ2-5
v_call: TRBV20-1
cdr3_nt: TGCAGTGCTCGGACAGGGGGTCAAGAGACCCAGTACTTC
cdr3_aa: CSARTGGQETQYF

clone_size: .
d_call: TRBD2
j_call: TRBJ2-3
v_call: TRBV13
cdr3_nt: TGTGCCAGCAGCTCCTGGGAGCTGAGCGGGGGTAGCACAGATACGCAGTATTTT
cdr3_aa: CASSSWELSGGSTDTQYF

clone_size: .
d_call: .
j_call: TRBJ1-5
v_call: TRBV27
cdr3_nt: TGTGCCAGCAGTTCCCACCGGGCAGGGCCGGGGCAGCCCCAGCATTTT
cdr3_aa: CASSSHRAGPGQPQHF

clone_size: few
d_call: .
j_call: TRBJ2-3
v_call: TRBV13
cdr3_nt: TGTGCCAGCAGCTTGCAATCGGGGGAGACAGATACGCAGTATTTT
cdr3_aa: CASSLQSGETDTQYF

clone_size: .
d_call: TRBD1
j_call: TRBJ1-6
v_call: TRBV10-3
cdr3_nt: TGTGCCATCGGTAGACAGGGGGAGGATTTACCCCTCCACTTT
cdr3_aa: CAIGRQGEDLPLHF

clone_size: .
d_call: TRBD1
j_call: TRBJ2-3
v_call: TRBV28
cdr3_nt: TGTGCCAGCTGCCTCGAAGGGACAGGGCTAGCAGATACGCAGTATTTT
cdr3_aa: CASCLEGTGLADTQYF

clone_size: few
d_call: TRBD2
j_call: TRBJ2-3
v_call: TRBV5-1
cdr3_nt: TGCGCCAGCAGCTTGAGCCCGGGAGGTTTTCCAGATACGCAGTATTTT
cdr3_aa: CASSLSPGGFPDTQYF

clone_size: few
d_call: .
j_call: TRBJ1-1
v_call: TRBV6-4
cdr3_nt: TGTGCCAGCAGTGAACAGGGCGTCACTGAAGCTTTCTTT
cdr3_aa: CASSEQGVTEAFF

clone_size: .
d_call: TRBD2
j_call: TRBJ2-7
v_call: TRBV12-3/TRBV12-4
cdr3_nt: TGTGCCAGCAGTTTAGTGGGACTAGCGGGGTTCGAGCAGTACTTC
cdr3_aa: CASSLVGLAGFEQYF

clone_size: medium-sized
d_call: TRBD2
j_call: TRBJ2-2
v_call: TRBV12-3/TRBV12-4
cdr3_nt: TGTGCCAGCAGTTTAACGGGGGGTTGGGCCGGGGAGCTGTTTTTT
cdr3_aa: CASSLTGGWAGELFF

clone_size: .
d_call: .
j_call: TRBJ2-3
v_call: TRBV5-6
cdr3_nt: TGTGCCAGCAGCTTGGCCAGCCAGGGGAACACAGATACGCAGTATTTT
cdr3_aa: CASSLASQGNTDTQYF

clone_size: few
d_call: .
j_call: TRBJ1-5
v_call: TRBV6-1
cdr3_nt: TGTGCCAGCAGTGTCGACAGTAATCAGCCCCAGCATTTT
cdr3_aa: CASSVDSNQPQHF

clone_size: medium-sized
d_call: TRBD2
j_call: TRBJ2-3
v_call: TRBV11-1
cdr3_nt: TGTGCCAGCAGCTTAAGGCGGGGGGTTGGAGATACGCAGTATTTT
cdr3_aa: CASSLRRGVGDTQYF

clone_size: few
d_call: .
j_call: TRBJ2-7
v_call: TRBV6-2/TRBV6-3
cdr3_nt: TGTGCCAGCAGTTACGGGGCCGCCGGCTACGAGCAGTACTTC
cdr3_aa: CASSYGAAGYEQYF

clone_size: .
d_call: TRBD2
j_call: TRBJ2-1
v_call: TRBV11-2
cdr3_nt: TGTGCCAGCAGCCGAACTAGCGGGGGGGCCCGCAGCTACAATGAGCAGTTCTTC
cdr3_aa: CASSRTSGGARSYNEQFF

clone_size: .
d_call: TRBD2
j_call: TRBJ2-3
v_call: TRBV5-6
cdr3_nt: TGCGCCAGCAGGGGACTAGCGAGCACAGATACGCAGTATTTT
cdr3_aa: CASRGLASTDTQYF

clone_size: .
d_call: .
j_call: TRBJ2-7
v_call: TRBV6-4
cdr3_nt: TGTGCCAGCAGTGTGTATGGGGGCTCCTACGAGCAGTACTTC
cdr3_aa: CASSVYGGSYEQYF

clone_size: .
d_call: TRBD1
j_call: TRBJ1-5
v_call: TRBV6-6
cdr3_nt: TGTGCCAGCAGTTACGGTCGGACAGGGGGCAAGAATCAGCCCCAGCATTTT
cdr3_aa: CASSYGRTGGKNQPQHF

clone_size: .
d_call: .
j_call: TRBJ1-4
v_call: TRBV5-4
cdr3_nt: TGTGCCAACAGCCCCGGGAGCGACTGGACCGGTGAAAAACTGTTTTTT
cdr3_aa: CANSPGSDWTGEKLFF

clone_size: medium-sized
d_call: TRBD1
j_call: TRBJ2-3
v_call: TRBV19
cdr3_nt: TGTGCCAGTAGAACACAGGGGGACAGGGGTACAGATACGCAGTATTTT
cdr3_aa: CASRTQGDRGTDTQYF

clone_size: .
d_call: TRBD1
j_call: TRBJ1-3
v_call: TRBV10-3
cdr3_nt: TGTGCCATCAGAGGGGGCGACTCTGGAAACACCATATATTTT
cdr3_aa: CAIRGGDSGNTIYF

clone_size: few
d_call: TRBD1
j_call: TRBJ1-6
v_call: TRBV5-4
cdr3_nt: TGTGCCAGCAGGGCCGGGACAGGGTCTTCACCCCTCCACTTT
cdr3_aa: CASRAGTGSSPLHF

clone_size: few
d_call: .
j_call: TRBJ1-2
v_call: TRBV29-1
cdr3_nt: TGCAGCGTTGAAGGGTATGGCTACACCTTC
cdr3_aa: CSVEGYGYTF

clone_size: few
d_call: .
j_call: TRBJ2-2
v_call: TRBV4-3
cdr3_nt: TGCGCCAGCAGCGAAGACAGGAACACCGGGGAGCTGTTTTTT
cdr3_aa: CASSEDRNTGELFF